A single sample gave rise to the 11 T cell receptor beta chains below, sequenced in a study of T-cell memory formation after mild COVID-19. TCRdb analysed the 5' RACE reads with MiXCR anew, one entry per CDR3 protein. The sample yields around 200,000 distinct CDR3 sequences, around 21% seen once. The sequencing input was PBMCs or a T cell subset sorted from them (not recorded which). The origin of the receptors is an adult woman who had mild COVID-19 (a few samples of this study predate the infection). Cell type and time point are not known.

This clonotype was counted between two and nine times. The gene calls are TRBV30 and TRBJ2-2; TRBD2 matches 8 bases. This CDR3 contains 14 residues. Germline CDR1 is GTSNPN and CDR2 is SVGIG (reference sequence). The trim removed 3 bases at V and 5 bases at J, leaving 5 bases unmatched. The CDR3 DNA reads TGTGCCTGGAGCCAGCGGGAGAGAACCGGGGAGCTGTTTTTT. It encodes CAWSQRERTGELFF.

V usage is TRBV7-9 and J usage is TRBJ2-3; 8 bases align to TRBD1. The CDR3 sequence is 15 residues long. Germline lookup yields CDR1 SEHNR and CDR2 FQNEAQ (reference sequence). Trimming took 5 bases from V and 2 from J; bases not matched to a gene: 6. CDR3 protein: CASSETGETTDTQYF. The CDR3 region has the DNA TGTGCCAGCAGCGAGACAGGGGAGACCACAGATACGCAGTATTTT.

The CDR3 region has the DNA TGTGCCAGCAGTGAAACGAGCTACGAGCAGTACTTC. Its protein product is CASSETSYEQYF. This sequence joins TRBV25-1 and TRBJ2-7; D unclear. The CDR3 runs to 12 residues. Between the trimmed V and J ends, which lost 2 bases and 3 bases, there was a span of 5 bases. Per the germline V gene, CDR1 is MGHDK and CDR2 is SYGVNS.

This clonotype was detected only a few times. The genes are TRBV5-1 and TRBJ2-3; no definite D call. Trimming took off 0 bases at V and 2 bases at J, with 7 bases between the two ends. Germline-derived CDR1 and CDR2 are SGHRS and YFSETQ. The CDR3 has 14 residues. The CDR3 reads CASSLDTITDTQYF. The CDR3 DNA sequence: TGCGCCAGCAGCTTGGATACGATCACAGATACGCAGTATTTT.

This clonotype occurred once. The chain has TRBV24-1 and TRBJ1-5; no clear D gene. The CDR3 is 12 residues long. The germline V and J ends were trimmed by 9 bases and 1 base, with 6 bases remaining between them. Germline V lookup: CDR1 KGHDR, CDR2 SFDVKD. The CDR3 DNA sequence: TGTGCCACCCCTAGCAGCAATCAGCCCCAGCATTTT. It yields the protein CATPSSNQPQHF.

The chain is built from TRBV7-2 and TRBJ2-3; D gene ambiguous. Germline CDR1 reads SGHTA; CDR2 reads FQGNSA. This CDR3 has 14 residues. V was pared by 7 bases and J by 1 base, with 12 bases between. The CDR3 bases are TGTGCCAGCACTGGGGTCAGCGGCACAGATACGCAGTATTTT. Its protein product is CASTGVSGTDTQYF. The entire variable domain, with the rest obtained from reference TRBV7-2 and TRBJ2-3, is as follows: GAGVSQSPSNKVTEKGKDVELRCDPISGHTALYWYRQSLGQGLEFLIYFQGNSAPDKSGLPSDRFSAERTGGSVSTLTIQRTQQEDSAVYLCASTGVSGTDTQYFGPGTRLTVL.

J is TRBJ2-1 and V is TRBV27; D possibly corresponds to TRBD2 (5 bases). The V and J ends lost 1 base and 8 bases respectively, with 15 bases between them. The CDR3 length is 15 residues. The germline V gene has CDR1 MNHEY and CDR2 SMNVEV (reference sequence). In nucleotides, the CDR3 is TGTGCCAGCAGTTTATTCGGACCCATGGGAGATGAGCAGTTCTTC. This codes for CASSLFGPMGDEQFF.

This clonotype was seen a handful of times. For the CDR3, the DNA is TGCAGCGTTCCCCCGGGACTAGCTTTGAATGAGCAGTTCTTC. It codes for CSVPPGLALNEQFF. This chain uses TRBV29-1 with TRBJ2-1; 9 bases match TRBD2. Trimming removed 5 bases from V and 7 bases from J; junction bases left unmatched: 9. The CDR3 totals 14 residues. CDR1 and CDR2 (germline): SQVTM, ANQGSEA.

This clonotype appeared a few times. The chain recombines TRBV6-2 or TRBV6-3 with TRBJ2-4; the D gene could be TRBD1 or TRBD2 (5 bases each). The germline CDR1 and CDR2 sequences are MNHEY and SVGEGT. The ends were cut back, 5 bases at V and 7 bases at J, with 9 bases in the middle. This CDR3 contains 12 residues. The CDR3: CASSHRDNIQYF. Written as DNA, the CDR3 is TGTGCCAGCAGTCACCGGGACAACATTCAGTACTTC.

V and J are TRBV4-3 and TRBJ2-7; maybe TRBD2 (6 bases). The V end lost 1 base, the J end lost 5 bases, and 9 bases lay between the germline ends. Germline V gives CDR1 LGHNA, CDR2 YSLEER. The CDR3 runs 13 residues. The CDR3 loop is CASSQVGGHEQYF. The CDR3 region has the DNA TGCGCCAGCAGCCAAGTGGGAGGCCACGAGCAGTACTTC.

V gene TRBV4-3 combines with J gene TRBJ2-3; either TRBD1 or TRBD2 may fit D (5 bases each). This CDR3 is 17 amino acids long. Germline lookup yields CDR1 LGHNA and CDR2 YSLEER. The ends were cut back, 4 bases at V and 0 bases at J, with 17 bases in the middle. The CDR3 reads CASSRTGASFSTDTQYF. The CDR3 DNA follows: TGCGCCAGCAGCCGGACCGGGGCTTCCTTTAGCACAGATACGCAGTATTTT.